Following are 24 T cell receptor beta chains from one sample sequenced in a study of T cell changes during pregnancy in multiple sclerosis. TCRdb's table, derived via immunoSEQ multiplex PCR, lists solely in-frame clones and lacks some. The table has about 76,000 clones, 93% seen once. The specimen comprised peripheral blood, sampled in the second trimester of pregnancy. Source of these receptors: a female donor with multiple sclerosis, enrolled in a pregnancy study.

The chain joins TRBV5-1 to TRBJ1-2; 10 positions match TRBD1. Germline V gene data show CDR1 as SGHRS and CDR2 as YFSETQ. The length of the CDR3 is 13 residues. Germline trimming cut 4 bases from V and 6 bases from J; bases unmatched to any gene: 3. CDR3 region: CASSEGTGDGYTF. DNA of the CDR3: TGCGCCAGCAGCGAAGGGACAGGGGATGGCTACACCTTC.

The chain has TRBV4-1 and TRBJ2-1; a weak D match, TRBD1 (5 bases). Per germline, CDR1 MGHRA and CDR2 YSYEKL. The ends were cut back, 0 bases at V and 3 bases at J, with 6 bases in the middle. The CDR3 loop spans 14 amino acids. CDR3 residues: CASSQDDSYNEQFF. CDR3 DNA sequence: TGCGCCAGCAGCCAAGATGACAGCTACAATGAGCAGTTCTTC.

This clone was seen only once. The chain joins TRBV2 to TRBJ2-2; no clear D gene. The CDR3 covers 14 residues. The germline gives CDR1 SNHLY, CDR2 FYNNEI. Trimming removed 3 bases at V and 4 bases at J, with 9 bases between. CDR3 nucleotides: TGTGCCAGCAGTGAGTTTTCTTCCACCGGGGAGCTGTTTTTT. Protein: CASSEFSSTGELFF.

V and J are TRBV4-1 and TRBJ2-4; D might be TRBD1 (7 bases). This CDR3 comprises 14 residues. The V end was cut by 5 bases, the J end by 5 bases, with 13 bases between. CDR1 is MGHRA, CDR2 YSYEKL, per germline. The CDR3 sequence: CASSTTRGENIQYF. CDR3 nucleotides: TGCGCCAGCAGCACGACCAGGGGGGAAAACATTCAGTACTTC.

This chain links TRBV19 with TRBJ1-5, with unresolved D. The CDR3 has 13 residues. Germline CDR1 and CDR2: LNHDA and SQIVND (reference sequence). Trimming took off 3 bases at V and 11 bases at J, with 14 bases between the two ends. The CDR3: CASSIYPGEAQHF. DNA for the CDR3: TGTGCCAGTAGTATTTATCCCGGAGAGGCCCAGCATTTT.

The chain recombines TRBV5-1 with TRBJ2-2; perhaps TRBD1 as D (6 bases). Germline-derived CDR1 and CDR2 are SGHRS and YFSETQ. V lost 0 bases and J lost 3, with 21 bases in between. CDR3 length: 19 amino acids. This CDR3 reads CASSLAYRGTIRDTGELFF. CDR3 coding DNA: TGCGCCAGCAGCTTGGCCTATCGAGGGACAATCCGGGACACCGGGGAGCTGTTTTTT.

The J gene is TRBJ1-1, the V gene TRBV4-1, with D perhaps matching TRBD1 (6 bases). Germline loops: CDR1 MGHRA, CDR2 YSYEKL. The ends were cut back, 5 bases at V and 1 base at J, with 11 bases in the middle. The CDR3 is 14 residues long. This CDR3 reads CASSIIGGNTEAFF. The CDR3 DNA reads as TGCGCCAGCAGCATCATAGGGGGGAACACTGAAGCTTTCTTT.

The chain employs TRBV6-5 and TRBJ1-1; D might be TRBD1 (5 bases). From germline, CDR1 is MNHEY and CDR2 SVGAGI. The CDR3 spans 14 residues. V was cut by 6 bases and J by 3 bases, with 14 bases left in between. This CDR3 reads CASRTGGRYTEAFF. The CDR3 coding sequence is TGTGCCAGCAGAACCGGGGGGAGGTACACTGAAGCTTTCTTT.

The chain combines TRBV27 with TRBJ1-2; D possibly corresponds to TRBD1 (6 bases). The length of the CDR3 is 14 residues. V lost 6 bases and J 7 bases, leaving 18 bases between the germline ends. Germline V gene data show CDR1 as MNHEY and CDR2 as SMNVEV (reference sequence). The CDR3 DNA follows: TGTGCCAGCAGATTGGGTGGGGCCAGGGGTGGCTACACCTTC. Protein product: CASRLGGARGGYTF.

The chain recombines TRBV13 with TRBJ1-2, with TRBD1 identical over 7 bases. CDR3 length equals 13 residues. CDR1 is PRHDT and CDR2 is FYEKMQ in the germline V gene (reference sequence). Trimming at V came to 4 bases and at J to 5 bases, leaving 4 bases not matched to a gene. The CDR3 spells CASSSTGTYGYTF. CDR3 nucleotide sequence: TGTGCCAGCAGCTCGACAGGGACGTATGGCTACACCTTC.

The V and J genes are TRBV5-1 and TRBJ1-4; 9 bases map to TRBD1. CDR3 length: 15 residues. In germline, CDR1 is SGHRS, CDR2 YFSETQ. V was clipped by 5 bases and J by 8 bases; unmatched bases: 10. The CDR3 spells CASRLLGQGEEKLFF. DNA of the CDR3: TGCGCCAGCAGATTGCTGGGACAGGGAGAGGAAAAACTGTTTTTT.

The rearrangement joins TRBV9 to TRBJ2-7; D possibly corresponds to TRBD2 (6 bases). The germline V gene encodes CDR1 SGDLS and CDR2 YYNGEE. This CDR3 has 14 residues. V lost 3 bases and J lost 5, with 15 bases in between. CDR3 sequence reads: CASSARTGEDEQYF. For the CDR3, the DNA is TGTGCCAGCAGCGCCCGGACGGGAGAGGACGAGCAGTACTTC.

The rearrangement joins TRBV6-1 to TRBJ2-1; D not resolved. Germline V gene data show CDR1 as MNHNS and CDR2 as SASEGT. Trimming removed 0 bases from V and 2 bases from J, with 11 bases in between. The CDR3 is 16 residues long. In nucleotides, the CDR3 is TGTGCCAGCAGTGAAGCTTCGCGTTTTGCCTACAATGAGCAGTTCTTC. Its translation is CASSEASRFAYNEQFF.

This clone has more than one count but fewer than ten. V usage is TRBV7-8 and J usage is TRBJ1-1; weak D call: TRBD1 (5 bases). In germline, CDR1 is SGHVS, CDR2 FQNEAQ. With 1 base removed from V and 10 bases from J, the gap between germline ends came to 16 bases. CDR3 size: 14 residues. CDR3 DNA sequence: TGTGCCAGCAGCTTAGATCGCATTCAGGGCCGAGCTTTCTTT. Encoded protein: CASSLDRIQGRAFF.

This rearrangement joins TRBV6-5 to TRBJ1-4, with 8 nucleotides matching TRBD1. CDR3 length: 14 residues. Germline loops: CDR1 MNHEY, CDR2 SVGAGI. Germline trimming cut 4 bases from V and 5 bases from J; bases unmatched to any gene: 3. This CDR3 is CASSLGQGNEKLFF. The CDR3 DNA sequence: TGTGCCAGCAGTTTAGGACAGGGAAATGAAAAACTGTTTTTT.

CDR3 DNA: TGTGCCAGCAGCTTCCGGGACAGACCCACCGGGGAGCTGTTTTTT. This translates into CASSFRDRPTGELFF. The chain recombines TRBV7-9 with TRBJ2-2; 7 bases align to TRBD1. Germline CDR1 is SEHNR and CDR2 is FQNEAQ (reference sequence). V was clipped by 3 bases and J by 4 bases; unmatched bases: 5. CDR3 size: 15 residues.

The rearrangement joins TRBV5-6 to TRBJ1-2, with no clear D. This CDR3 comprises 12 residues. V was pared by 4 bases and J by 4 bases, with 8 bases between. Germline V gene sequence: CDR1 SGHDT, CDR2 YYEEEE. The CDR3 spells CASSESVYGYTF. CDR3 sequence (DNA): TGTGCCAGCAGCGAGAGCGTCTATGGCTACACCTTC.

J is TRBJ2-1 and V is TRBV7-3; TRBD2 agrees at 7 bases. The CDR3 extends over 17 amino acids. In germline, CDR1 is SGHTA, CDR2 FQGTGA. Trimming cost V 1 base and J 0 bases; bases outside gene matches: 6. CDR3: CASSLNLAESSYNEQFF. The DNA for the CDR3 is TGTGCCAGCAGCTTAAATCTAGCGGAGAGCTCCTACAATGAGCAGTTCTTC.

V gene TRBV7-9 combines with J gene TRBJ1-5, with 7 bases identical to TRBD1. The CDR3 contains 15 residues. Germline CDR1 reads SEHNR; CDR2 reads FQNEAQ (reference sequence). Losses at the gene ends were 5 bases for V and 1 base for J; bases not matched to a gene: 5. The CDR3 protein is CASSRGTVSNQPQHF. The CDR3 DNA sequence: TGTGCCAGCAGCCGAGGGACAGTGAGCAATCAGCCCCAGCATTTT.

The rearrangement joins TRBV10-3 to TRBJ2-1, with D possibly TRBD2 on 6 matching bases. The V end was cut by 11 bases, the J end by 2 bases, with 22 bases between. The CDR3 spans 16 residues. Germline V gives CDR1 ENHRY, CDR2 SYGVKD. The CDR3 is CAARRTGTGPYNEQFF. The CDR3 DNA reads as TGTGCCGCACGGCGTACCGGGACTGGGCCCTACAATGAGCAGTTCTTC.

This clone appeared a single time. The J gene is TRBJ2-1, the V gene TRBV27; maybe TRBD1 (6 bases). Looked up from germline, CDR1 is MNHEY and CDR2 is SMNVEV (reference sequence). CDR3 size: 16 residues. Trimming removed 7 bases from V and 6 bases from J, with 22 bases in between. The CDR3 reads CASTLDRTAMPNEQFF. The CDR3 nucleotides read TGTGCCAGCACCCTGGACCGGACAGCGATGCCCAATGAGCAGTTCTTC.

The chain uses TRBV11-2 and TRBJ2-7, with D maybe TRBD1 (5 bases). The V gene's germline CDR1 is SGHAT and CDR2 FQNNGV. V was trimmed by 1 base and J by 6 bases, leaving 13 bases between them. This CDR3 has 14 residues. CDR3 amino acids: CASSLGGQGGEQYF. CDR3 DNA sequence: TGTGCCAGCAGCTTAGGAGGCCAGGGTGGCGAGCAGTACTTC.

In this sample, this clone turned up a few times. The chain employs TRBV7-9 and TRBJ2-7, with D possibly being TRBD2 (5 bases). The CDR3 loop spans 12 amino acids. Trimming removed 6 bases at V and 7 bases at J, with 13 bases between. The germline CDR1 and CDR2 sequences are SEHNR and FQNEAQ (reference sequence). The CDR3 region has the DNA TGTGCCAGCAGTGTGGACTTCACAGAGCAGTACTTC. Its translation: CASSVDFTEQYF.

The chain links TRBV28 to TRBJ2-3; 7 positions match TRBD1. CDR3 length: 15 amino acids. Germline V CDR1 and CDR2: MDHEN, SYDVKM. J lost 2 bases, V lost 6 bases, and 8 bases had no gene match. In DNA form, the CDR3 reads TGTGCCAGCAGACCCCCGGGACAGCTCACAGATACGCAGTATTTT. It encodes CASRPPGQLTDTQYF.